These 29 T cell receptor beta chains were sequenced from one sample in a study of human T cells and chemical hapten exposure (dated by TCRdb to the early 2020s). The sample's time point label is to be understood as: patch test 2, 6 weeks after DPC sensitization. In the paper's terms, the treatment or condition label means: therapeutic diphenylcyclopropenone sensitization with weekly scalp DPC. Library construction relied on RACE. The run used a NextSeq 500. TCRdb cleaned the public reads at Q25 with fastp, built clones with MiXCR and kept in-frame beta chains. Every distinct CDR3 protein forms one entry, paired with its most common genes and DNA. Here the sample has about 54,000 distinct CDR3 sequences; around 10% occur a single time. The ten top clones hold 1.5% to 2% of the sample. Here the sequenced sample was whole blood, taken in connection with sensitization to the hapten diphenylcyclopropenone (DPC). The receptors were gathered from a woman aged 45-59 years with alopecia areata. Some clones in this sample may be carry-over from other donors' samples.

This chain links TRBV6-1 with TRBJ2-7; 9 bases align to TRBD1. V shed 10 bases, J shed 2 bases, and the junction held 6 bases outside the gene matches. CDR1 and CDR2 (germline): MNHNS, SASEGT. The CDR3 contains 13 residues. CDR3 loop: CATEQGAPYEQYF. Here the CDR3 DNA reads TGTGCCACCGAACAGGGGGCCCCCTACGAGCAGTACTTC.

The CDR3 nucleotides are TGTGCCAGCAGTGACTCGGAATGCCTAGCGGGGGGCTACGAGCAGTACTTC. Translated: CASSDSECLAGGYEQYF. The J gene is TRBJ2-7, the V gene TRBV6-4; 11 bases align to TRBD2. This CDR3 has 17 residues. V shed 0 bases, J shed 3 bases, and the junction held 7 bases outside the gene matches. CDR1 and CDR2 from the germline V gene are MRHNA and SNTAGT.

V is TRBV4-2 and J is TRBJ2-7; the D gene is possibly TRBD2 (5 bases). CDR3 length: 13 residues. The V gene's germline CDR1 is LGHNA and CDR2 YNFKEQ. V gave up 3 bases and J gave up 5 bases, with 11 bases separating them. CDR3 coding DNA: TGTGCCAGCAGCCACGAGGGAATAAACGAGCAGTACTTC. This translates into CASSHEGINEQYF.

The gene calls are TRBV7-9 and TRBJ2-7; D not resolved. V was trimmed by 2 bases and J by 2 bases, leaving 16 bases between them. The CDR3 has 16 amino acids. CDR1 is SEHNR, CDR2 FQNEAQ, per germline (reference sequence). The CDR3 coding sequence is TGTGCCAGCAGCTTAAGTACTTCCTATATACCCTACGAGCAGTACTTC. It is translated as CASSLSTSYIPYEQYF.

This clonotype was seen a handful of times. The rearrangement links TRBV11-2 to TRBJ1-5; D gene uncertain. The germline V gene encodes CDR1 SGHAT and CDR2 FQNNGV. The CDR3 loop spans 13 amino acids. Trimming cost V 3 bases and J 5 bases, with 8 bases left between them. The CDR3 reads CASSLTRDQPQHF. The CDR3 nucleotides read TGTGCCAGCAGCTTGACACGGGATCAGCCCCAGCATTTT.

There are many counts of this clonotype. CDR3 loop: CASSPSRGTEAFF. Written as DNA, the CDR3 is TGTGCCAGCAGTCCGAGTCGTGGCACTGAAGCTTTCTTT. V and J are TRBV6-5 and TRBJ1-1, with no clear D. Germline CDR1 reads MNHEY; CDR2 reads SVGAGI. Trimming removed 5 bases at V and 4 bases at J, with 11 bases between. The CDR3 is 13 amino acids.

The rearrangement joins TRBV25-1 to TRBJ1-5; D not resolved. The germline V and J ends were trimmed by 5 bases and 2 bases, with 10 bases remaining between them. Germline CDR1 and CDR2: MGHDK and SYGVNS. There are 14 residues in the CDR3. The CDR3 DNA is TGTGCCAGCAGTCCGAACCAGCGCAATCAGCCCCAGCATTTT. Its protein is CASSPNQRNQPQHF.

The CDR3 DNA follows: TGTGCCAGCAGCCAGCGGAGACTTAACACAGATACGCAGTATTTT. Translation: CASSQRRLNTDTQYF. The gene calls are TRBV7-2 and TRBJ2-3, with D possibly being TRBD2 (5 bases). This CDR3 is 15 amino acids long. Germline CDR1 and CDR2: SGHTA and FQGNSA. Trimming removed 5 bases from V and 2 bases from J, with 14 bases in between.

The chain carries TRBV10-3 and TRBJ2-1; 8 nucleotides agree with TRBD2. V shed 6 bases and J 8 bases; nucleotides not matched to a gene: 12. The germline gives CDR1 ENHRY, CDR2 SYGVKD. The CDR3 spans 15 residues. The CDR3 nucleotides are TGTGCCATCAGAGACCATGGACTAGCTCTCGATGAGCAGTTCTTC. It yields the protein CAIRDHGLALDEQFF.

Only a few counts were recorded for this clonotype. The chain carries TRBV29-1 and TRBJ2-1, with 7 nucleotides matching TRBD2. V dropped 4 bases and J dropped 9; count of bases not matched to a gene: 12. CDR3 length equals 14 residues. CDR1 is SQVTM, CDR2 ANQGSEA, per germline. This CDR3 reads CSVAVGLGITEQFF. DNA of the CDR3: TGCAGCGTTGCGGTAGGACTAGGAATAACTGAGCAGTTCTTC.

This clonotype was seen a few times. The chain is built from TRBV28 and TRBJ1-6, with D maybe TRBD1 (6 bases). This CDR3 has 17 residues. The ends were cut back, 7 bases at V and 8 bases at J, with 24 bases in the middle. CDR1 is MDHEN, CDR2 SYDVKM, per germline. The CDR3 DNA is TGTGCCAGCACCTTAGGGGGAGGGGCCTTAGACCATTCACCCCTCCACTTT. As protein: CASTLGGGALDHSPLHF.

V usage is TRBV2 and J usage is TRBJ2-6; a weak D match, TRBD2 (5 bases). The V gene's germline CDR1 is SNHLY and CDR2 FYNNEI. The CDR3 is 15 amino acids. V was clipped by 3 bases and J by 1 base, with 7 bases between them. CDR3 bases: TGTGCCAGCAGTGATACGGGGTCTGGGGCCAACGTCCTGACTTTC. It is translated as CASSDTGSGANVLTF. Together with reference TRBV2 and TRBJ2-6, the CDR3 gives the full variable domain: EPEVTQTPSHQVTQMGQEVILRCVPISNHLYFYWYRQILGQKVEFLVSFYNNEISEKSEIFDDQFSVERPDGSNFTLKIRSTKLEDSAMYFCASSDTGSGANVLTFGAGSRLTVL.

Ten or more counts support this clonotype. The chain uses TRBV10-1 and TRBJ2-3; D call uncertain. V was cut by 2 bases and J by 4 bases, with 13 bases left in between. This CDR3 region has 15 residues. Germline loops: CDR1 WNHNN, CDR2 SYGVQD (reference sequence). In DNA form, the CDR3 reads TGCGCCAGCAGTGAGACTGGTTCACCGGCAGATACGCAGTATTTT. Its translation is CASSETGSPADTQYF.

This clonotype was seen at least ten times. V gene TRBV5-1 combines with J gene TRBJ2-5, with a weak D call TRBD1 (5 bases). Trimming pared 1 base from V and 1 base from J, leaving 11 bases between. This CDR3 comprises 15 residues. In germline, CDR1 is SGHRS, CDR2 YFSETQ. The CDR3 region has the DNA TGCGCCAGCAGCTTGAACAGGCTGGGCCAAGAGACCCAGTACTTC. It translates to CASSLNRLGQETQYF.

This clonotype has ten or more counts. This chain connects TRBV12-3 or TRBV12-4 to TRBJ2-7; no clear D gene. The CDR3 contains 14 residues. The germline V and J ends were trimmed by 3 bases and 5 bases, with 14 bases remaining between them. In DNA form, the CDR3 reads TGTGCCAGCAGTTTCCAGGACCAAGGCAACGAGCAGTACTTC. It yields the protein CASSFQDQGNEQYF.

This clonotype occurred many times. The chain uses TRBV5-5 and TRBJ1-2; D may be TRBD1 (6 bases). V shed 4 bases and J shed 0 bases, with 22 bases lying between them. CDR3 length equals 18 residues. The germline CDR1 and CDR2 sequences are SGHKS and YYEKEE (reference sequence). The CDR3 here is CASSAPDGGRAANYGYTF. The CDR3, as DNA: TGTGCCAGCAGCGCCCCCGACGGGGGGCGAGCCGCTAACTATGGCTACACCTTC.

The chain employs TRBV20-1 and TRBJ2-3, with 10 bases that match TRBD2. Per the germline V gene, CDR1 is DFQATT and CDR2 is SNEGSKA (reference sequence). With 1 base clipped from V and 5 bases from J, the junction kept 6 bases outside the gene matches. This CDR3 comprises 15 residues. The CDR3 region has the DNA TGCAGTGCTAGAGGGCCTAGCGGGAGTCAAGATACGCAGTATTTT. The encoded protein is CSARGPSGSQDTQYF.

The rearrangement uses TRBV6-2 or TRBV6-3 and TRBJ2-1; 9 bases align to TRBD2. CDR1 is MNHEY and CDR2 is SVGEGT in the germline V gene. J was trimmed by 7 bases and V by 5 bases; bases with no gene match: 6. There are 14 residues in the CDR3. The CDR3 region is CASSPGLARNEQFF. The CDR3 DNA sequence: TGTGCCAGCAGTCCTGGACTAGCGAGGAATGAGCAGTTCTTC.

By proportion, this clonotype is medium-sized. V usage is TRBV4-3 and J usage is TRBJ1-1; maybe TRBD1 (5 bases). Germline V gene data show CDR1 as LGHNA and CDR2 as YSLEER. Deletions cut 0 bases from V and 6 bases from J, with 14 bases between. This CDR3 comprises 15 residues. The CDR3 nucleotides are TGCGCCAGCAGCCAAGACCGGGGGAGAGTCTCTGAAGCTTTCTTT. Translated, it gives CASSQDRGRVSEAFF.

Remarks on this clonotype: A junction end diverges from the germline sequence, so it may reflect a read error. V usage is TRBV7-9 and J usage is TRBJ2-1; no clear D gene. The CDR3 loop spans 15 amino acids. Germline CDR1 is SEHNR and CDR2 is FQNEAQ (reference sequence). In nucleotides, the CDR3 is TGTGCCTGCAGCTTAGACCTGGTCTCCTACAATGAGCAGTTCTTC. Its translation: CACSLDLVSYNEQFF.

This clonotype was recorded at least ten times. V and J are TRBV18 and TRBJ1-3; D is ambiguous. V was trimmed by 3 bases and J by 2 bases, leaving 11 bases between them. The CDR3 extends over 15 amino acids. Germline CDR1 KGHSH, CDR2 LQKENI. CDR3 region: CASSPTVGTGNTIYF. The CDR3 nucleotides are TGTGCCAGCTCACCCACCGTAGGAACTGGAAACACCATATATTTT. Full variable domain (rest looked up from reference TRBV18 and TRBJ1-3): NAGVMQNPRHLVRRRGQEARLRCSPMKGHSHVYWYRQLPEEGLKFMVYLQKENIIDESGMPKERFSAEFPKEGPSILRIQQVVRGDSAAYFCASSPTVGTGNTIYFGEGSWLTVV.

At least ten counts were recorded for this clonotype. This chain connects TRBV5-1 to TRBJ1-4; maybe TRBD1 (5 bases). This CDR3 is built from 14 residues. Germline lookup yields CDR1 SGHRS and CDR2 YFSETQ. V was clipped by 2 bases and J by 8 bases, with 13 bases between them. The CDR3 sequence: CASSFQGPGEKLFF. The CDR3 DNA sequence: TGCGCCAGCAGCTTTCAGGGACCCGGGGAAAAACTGTTTTTT.

About this clonotype: Possible read error: a much larger clone is one base away. For the CDR3, the DNA is TGTGCCAGCGATGGCAGGAACTATGGCTACACCTTC. Protein: CASDGRNYGYTF. The chain couples TRBV19 to TRBJ1-2; D is uncertain. Trimming removed 9 bases from V and 2 bases from J, with 10 bases in between. Germline-derived CDR1 and CDR2 are LNHDA and SQIVND (reference sequence). The length of the CDR3 is 12 residues.

This clonotype has ten or more counts. In nucleotides, the CDR3 is TGCAGCGTAGGTGCCCCATTTTCAGGGACTTTCTTT. It specifies CSVGAPFSGTFF. The chain links TRBV29-1 to TRBJ1-1, with D perhaps matching TRBD1 (5 bases). The CDR3 has 12 residues. The V and J ends lost 6 bases and 12 bases respectively, with 20 bases between them. Germline V lookup: CDR1 SQVTM, CDR2 ANQGSEA.

The gene calls are TRBV7-2 and TRBJ1-5, with no clear D. V was cut by 6 bases and J by 1 base, with 7 bases left in between. CDR1 SGHTA and CDR2 FQGNSA come from the germline V gene. The CDR3 totals 13 residues. CDR3 sequence reads: CASRYGSNQPQHF. DNA for the CDR3: TGTGCCAGCAGGTATGGGAGCAATCAGCCCCAGCATTTT.

This chain uses TRBV12-3 or TRBV12-4 with TRBJ2-2; TRBD2 aligns across 7 bases. Trimming took 5 bases from V and 7 from J; bases not matched to a gene: 4. This CDR3 spans 13 amino acids. CDR3 sequence reads: CASSRSGIGELFF. CDR3 bases: TGTGCCAGCAGTCGAAGCGGGATCGGGGAGCTGTTTTTT.

This clonotype was counted at least ten times. The V and J genes are TRBV12-2 and TRBJ1-6; whether TRBD1, the table's D call, matches the DNA was not checked. TRBV12-2 has pseudogene status. This CDR3 is 20 amino acids long. CDR3 loop: CASRRMPPLRQWDYNSPLHF. The CDR3 DNA reads as TGTGCAAGTCGCCGGATGCCCCCTTTAAGGCAGTGGGACTATAATTCACCCCTCCACTTT.

A few counts support this clonotype. This chain links TRBV5-1 with TRBJ1-1; D is undetermined. The V and J ends lost 2 bases and 6 bases respectively, with 8 bases between them. CDR3 length: 12 amino acids. In germline, CDR1 is SGHRS, CDR2 YFSETQ. The CDR3 region is CASSLRESEAFF. The CDR3 bases are TGCGCCAGCAGCTTACGGGAGTCTGAAGCTTTCTTT. The full variable domain, rest sourced from reference TRBV5-1 and TRBJ1-1, is KAGVTQTPRYLIKTRGQQVTLSCSPISGHRSVSWYQQTPGQGLQFLFEYFSETQRNKGNFPGRFSGRQFSNSRSEMNVSTLELGDSALYLCASSLRESEAFFGQGTRLTVV.

The gene calls are TRBV27 and TRBJ2-5; 8 bases align to TRBD1. Per the germline V gene, CDR1 is MNHEY and CDR2 is SMNVEV (reference sequence). This CDR3 is 16 amino acids long. Losses at the gene ends were 0 bases for V and 4 bases for J; bases not matched to a gene: 7. The CDR3: CASSLSPGGRLETQYF. The CDR3 DNA reads as TGTGCCAGCAGTTTATCTCCAGGGGGCCGATTAGAGACCCAGTACTTC.